This T cell receptor (beta chain) originates from a study of immune evolution from preneoplasia to lung adenocarcinoma. Broader study findings: T cell clonality was higher in KRAS-mutant than EGFR-mutant or wild-type nodules. Top clone share appeared to fall from AAH through AIS, MIA, adenocarcinoma.

Here immunoSEQ multiplex PCR was the method, and the copy in TCRdb shows in-frame clones only, minus some. The sample lists roughly 11,000 clones, around 82% occurring once. Notes on this clone: Its antigen is not known.

The V end was cut by 0 bases, the J end by 5 bases, with 14 bases between. CDR1 and CDR2 (germline): SGHRS, YFSETQ. The length of the CDR3 is 15 residues. Nucleic acids came from premalignant or tumor cells enriched by macro-dissection. This chain links TRBV5-1 with TRBJ1-1; a possible D gene is TRBD1 (6 bases). The receptor was derived from a person aged 70 to 85 with lung adenocarcinoma. Specimen: FFPE minimally invasive lung adenocarcinoma tissue. CDR3 in DNA: TGCGCCAGCAGCTTGGTAGGGGGTAGGAGGACTGAAGCTTTCTTT. Amino acid sequence: CASSLVGGRRTEAFF.